This T cell receptor (beta chain) was sequenced for a study of response to subunit inactivated influenza vaccine. CDR3 size: 17 residues. V was clipped by 6 bases and J by 0 bases, with 18 bases between them. CDR1 SEHNR and CDR2 FQNEAQ come from the germline V gene (reference sequence). Findings and caveats of the study: Few additional T cells are recruited per seasonal influenza vaccination, authors suggested.

TCRdb re-called the RT-PCR reads with MiXCR, one entry per CDR3 protein. Of around 520,000 distinct CDR3 sequences in the sample, about 10% were seen once. Of note for this clonotype: The antigen is undetermined.

This clonotype originated in a man in his fifties or sixties who received an inactivated influenza vaccine. The V and J genes are TRBV7-9 and TRBJ2-1, with D perhaps matching TRBD2 (5 bases). Specimen: PBMCs from blood, collected on the day of vaccination. For the CDR3, the DNA is TGTGCCAGCAGGTCAACGGGGAGCAGGAGCTCCTACAATGAGCAGTTCTTC. The encoded protein is CASRSTGSRSSYNEQFF.